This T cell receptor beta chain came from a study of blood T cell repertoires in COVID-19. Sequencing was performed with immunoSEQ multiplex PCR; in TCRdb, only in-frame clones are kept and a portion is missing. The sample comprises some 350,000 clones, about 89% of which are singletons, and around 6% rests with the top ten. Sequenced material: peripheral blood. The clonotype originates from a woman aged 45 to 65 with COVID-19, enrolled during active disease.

CDR3 amino acids: CASSWDTNQGQYF. CDR3 in DNA: TGTGCCAGTAGTTGGGACACCAACCAGGGGCAGTACTTC. The V gene is TRBV19, the J gene TRBJ2-7, with D possibly matching TRBD1 (6 bases). There are 13 residues in the CDR3. Germline CDR1 LNHDA, CDR2 SQIVND (reference sequence). V was trimmed by 5 bases and J by 9 bases, leaving 17 bases between them.